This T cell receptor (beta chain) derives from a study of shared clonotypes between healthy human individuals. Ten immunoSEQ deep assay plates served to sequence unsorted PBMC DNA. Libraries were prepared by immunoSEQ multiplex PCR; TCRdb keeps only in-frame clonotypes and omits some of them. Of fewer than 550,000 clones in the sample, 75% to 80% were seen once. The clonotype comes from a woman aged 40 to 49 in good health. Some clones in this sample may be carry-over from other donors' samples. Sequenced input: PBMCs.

CDR3 sequence (DNA): TGTGCCTGGAAAACTAGCGGTGCACCCTACGAGCAGTACTTC. Amino acid sequence: CAWKTSGAPYEQYF. The chain is built from TRBV30 and TRBJ2-7; TRBD2 agrees at 8 bases. Germline values: CDR1 GTSNPN, CDR2 SVGIG (reference sequence). The junction had 7 bases not matched to a gene; V was cut back by 4 bases and J by 2 bases. The CDR3 length is 14 residues.